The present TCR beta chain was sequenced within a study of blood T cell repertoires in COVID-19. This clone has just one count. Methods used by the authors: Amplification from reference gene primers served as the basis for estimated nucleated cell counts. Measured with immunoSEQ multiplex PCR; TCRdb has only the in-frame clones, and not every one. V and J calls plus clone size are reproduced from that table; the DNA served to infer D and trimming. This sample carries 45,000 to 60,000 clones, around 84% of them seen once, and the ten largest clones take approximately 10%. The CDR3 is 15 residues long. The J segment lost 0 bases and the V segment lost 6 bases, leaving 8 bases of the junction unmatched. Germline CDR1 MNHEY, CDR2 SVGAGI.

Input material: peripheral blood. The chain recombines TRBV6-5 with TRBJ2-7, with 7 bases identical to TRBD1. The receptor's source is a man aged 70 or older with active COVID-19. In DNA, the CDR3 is TGTGCCAGCAGGCCAGGGGGACGAAGCTCCTACGAGCAGTACTTC. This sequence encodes CASRPGGRSSYEQYF.